The T cell receptor (beta chain) described here comes from a study of low-dose radiotherapy and immunotherapy resistance in tumors. The table lists this clonotype with many counts. This CDR3 has 14 amino acids. The V gene lost 0 bases and the J gene lost 2 bases, with 9 bases spanning the gap. CDR1 and CDR2 from the germline V gene are SGDLS and YYNGEE. TCR amplification ran approximately 22 PCR cycles using constant-region and V-primer adapter primers. TCRdb re-derived calls from the reads in MiXCR, one entry per CDR3 protein. Here the sample spans tens of thousands of distinct CDR3 sequences, approximately 12% being singletons. Time point: before trial treatment.

J is TRBJ2-7 and V is TRBV9; D possibly uses TRBD1 or TRBD2 (5 bases each). The TCR was taken from a female donor with ovarian cancer. The specimen was PBMCs, collected before treatment. The CDR3 nucleotides are TGTGCCAGCAGCGTAGGGGGGTTTACCTACGAGCAGTACTTC. Its protein is CASSVGGFTYEQYF.